The 32 T cell receptor beta chains below come from one sample, sequenced in a study of OX40 agonist ivuxolimab in advanced cancers. TCRdb's copy holds only in-frame clones and misses some; the assay was immunoSEQ multiplex PCR. The sample includes 13,000 to 15,000 clones, approximately 77% of them seen just once. The sequencing here drew on CD4+ or CD8+ T cells sorted from blood, taken in a trial of the OX40 agonist ivuxolimab. All receptors come from an adult with an advanced solid tumor such as melanoma, head and neck, liver or kidney cancer.

CDR3 coding DNA: TGTGCCAGCAGTTTAAGGGGCGCTTGGGAGACCCAGTACTTC. Translating gives CASSLRGAWETQYF. J is TRBJ2-5 and V is TRBV27, with D possibly matching TRBD1 (5 bases). This CDR3 has 14 residues. Looked up from germline, CDR1 is MNHEY and CDR2 is SMNVEV (reference sequence). V lost 2 bases and J lost 5, with 12 bases in between.

The rearrangement joins TRBV4-1 to TRBJ2-7; D may be TRBD1 or TRBD2 (5 bases each). CDR3 length equals 16 residues. V lost 4 bases and J lost 1, with 17 bases in between. The V gene's germline CDR1 is MGHRA and CDR2 YSYEKL. The DNA of the CDR3 is TGCGCCAGCAGCCTCTTCACCGGGACGGATTCCTACGAGCAGTACTTC. Its translation: CASSLFTGTDSYEQYF.

This chain connects TRBV10-2 to TRBJ2-7; no firm D call. V lost 6 bases to trimming and J lost 6 bases, with 12 bases between them. The CDR3 is 12 amino acids. Germline-derived CDR1 and CDR2 are WSHSY and SAAADI. The CDR3 nucleotides are TGCGCCAGCAGCCTACTATCCGGCGAGCAGTACTTC. Its protein product is CASSLLSGEQYF.

The rearrangement links TRBV2 to TRBJ2-5, with a tentative D call TRBD1 (5 bases). The CDR3 is made up of 15 amino acids. Trimming removed 3 bases from V and 5 bases from J, with 16 bases in between. Germline CDR1 is SNHLY and CDR2 is FYNNEI. CDR3: CASSDQQLKGETQYF. For the CDR3, the DNA is TGTGCCAGCAGTGACCAGCAGTTGAAGGGGGAGACCCAGTACTTC.

The chain uses TRBV2 and TRBJ1-5, with D perhaps matching TRBD1 (5 bases). The CDR3 extends over 15 amino acids. Trimming shortened V by 6 bases and J by 6 bases, and 18 bases separated the two germline ends. CDR1 SNHLY and CDR2 FYNNEI come from the germline V gene. This chain's CDR3 is CASRGDGGVSQPQHF. The CDR3 DNA follows: TGTGCCAGCAGGGGGGACGGCGGGGTAAGTCAGCCCCAGCATTTT.

This clone was seen just once. The chain has TRBV6-1 and TRBJ2-1; D is unresolved. V shed 0 bases and J shed 1 base, with 4 bases lying between them. The germline V gene has CDR1 MNHNS and CDR2 SASEGT. CDR3 size: 14 residues. The CDR3 reads CASSEAGSYNEQFF. The DNA of the CDR3 is TGTGCCAGCAGTGAAGCGGGGTCCTACAATGAGCAGTTCTTC.

The chain joins TRBV28 to TRBJ1-2; tentatively, D is TRBD1 (6 bases). Trimming cost V 1 base and J 8 bases, with 14 bases left between them. Per germline, CDR1 MDHEN and CDR2 SYDVKM. This CDR3 contains 14 residues. CDR3 loop: CASSLLLGARGYTF. In DNA form, the CDR3 reads TGTGCCAGCAGTTTATTATTGGGGGCACGGGGCTACACCTTC.

This clone was seen a few times. The chain carries TRBV29-1 and TRBJ1-1; D is perhaps TRBD1 (5 bases). The ends were cut back, 6 bases at V and 1 base at J, with 9 bases in the middle. Per the germline V gene, CDR1 is SQVTM and CDR2 is ANQGSEA. This CDR3 has 12 residues. CDR3 DNA sequence: TGCAGCGTGGGGGGAGGGAACACTGAAGCTTTCTTT. Encoded protein: CSVGGGNTEAFF.

The CDR3, as DNA: TGTGCCAGCAGTCTATACAGGGATTTGGATCAGCCCCAGCATTTT. This codes for CASSLYRDLDQPQHF. The chain is built from TRBV28 and TRBJ1-5; D perhaps matches TRBD1 (6 bases). Germline loops: CDR1 MDHEN, CDR2 SYDVKM. This CDR3 spans 15 amino acids. Trimming left V 5 bases short and J 5 bases short, with 16 bases between.

This chain joins TRBV28 and TRBJ2-1, with D possibly being TRBD1 (6 bases). CDR1 MDHEN and CDR2 SYDVKM come from the germline V gene. V gave up 4 bases and J gave up 8 bases, with 24 bases separating them. This CDR3 has 17 residues. The CDR3 is CASSSRTEGIPTDEQFF. CDR3 DNA: TGTGCCAGCAGTTCCCGGACAGAAGGAATCCCTACGGATGAGCAGTTCTTC.

The V call is TRBV19, the J call TRBJ2-3, with D tentatively TRBD1 or TRBD2 (5 bases each). Germline V gene data show CDR1 as LNHDA and CDR2 as SQIVND (reference sequence). The CDR3 loop spans 15 amino acids. Trimming left V 5 bases short and J 0 bases short, with 12 bases between. The CDR3 sequence: CASSPGTVSTDTQYF. In nucleotides, the CDR3 is TGTGCCAGTAGTCCCGGGACGGTGAGCACAGATACGCAGTATTTT. Supplemented by reference TRBV19 and TRBJ2-3, the full variable domain reads DGGITQSPKYLFRKEGQNVTLSCEQNLNHDAMYWYRQDPGQGLRLIYYSQIVNDFQKGDIAEGYSVSREKKESFPLTVTSAQKNPTAFYLCASSPGTVSTDTQYFGPGTRLTVL.

The V call is TRBV9, the J call TRBJ1-1; D might be TRBD1 (5 bases). This CDR3 is built from 13 residues. The V end lost 3 bases, the J end lost 5 bases, and 11 bases lay between the germline ends. In germline, CDR1 is SGDLS, CDR2 YYNGEE. CDR3 in DNA: TGTGCCAGCAGCGAATACCAGGGAACTGAAGCTTTCTTT. It translates to CASSEYQGTEAFF.

This rearrangement joins TRBV27 to TRBJ1-5; unclear D gene. V shed 0 bases and J shed 4 bases, with 10 bases lying between them. The CDR3 consists of 15 residues. The V gene's germline CDR1 is MNHEY and CDR2 SMNVEV (reference sequence). DNA of the CDR3: TGTGCCAGCAGTTTATCACATCTTCCAAATCAGCCCCAGCATTTT. Translated: CASSLSHLPNQPQHF.

This clone was detected only a few times. The rearrangement joins TRBV19 to TRBJ2-1; D is tentatively TRBD1 or TRBD2 (5 bases each). The V end lost 3 bases, the J end lost 4 bases, and 7 bases lay between the germline ends. Germline CDR1 LNHDA, CDR2 SQIVND (reference sequence). The CDR3 sequence is 13 residues long. The CDR3 nucleotides read TGTGCCAGTAGTATGTGGGGGTACAATGAGCAGTTCTTC. It codes for CASSMWGYNEQFF.

V gene TRBV28 combines with J gene TRBJ2-3; 12 nucleotides agree with TRBD2. Germline CDR1 reads MDHEN; CDR2 reads SYDVKM. Losses at the gene ends were 2 bases for V and 4 bases for J; bases not matched to a gene: 1. This CDR3 contains 15 residues. This CDR3 reads CASSLLAGGSDTQYF. The CDR3 DNA sequence: TGTGCCAGCAGTTTACTAGCGGGAGGGTCAGATACGCAGTATTTT.

This CDR3 is CASSRVWDSNQPQHF. Written as DNA, the CDR3 is TGCGCCAGCAGCCGGGTTTGGGATAGCAATCAGCCCCAGCATTTT. The chain is built from TRBV4-3 and TRBJ1-5; D is uncertain. The ends were cut back, 4 bases at V and 0 bases at J, with 10 bases in the middle. The germline gives CDR1 LGHNA, CDR2 YSLEER. CDR3 length: 15 residues.

The rearrangement uses TRBV19 and TRBJ2-1, with D perhaps matching TRBD2 (6 bases). Per germline, CDR1 LNHDA and CDR2 SQIVND (reference sequence). Trimming shortened V by 9 bases and J by 9 bases, and 18 bases separated the two germline ends. This CDR3 is 13 amino acids long. The CDR3 DNA is TGTGCCAGGCGGGACCACCAAGCGGGTGAGCAGTTCTTC. Translating it yields CARRDHQAGEQFF.

The chain is built from TRBV4-1 and TRBJ2-4; D might be TRBD1 or TRBD2, each matching 5 bases. The CDR3 is made up of 13 amino acids. Per the germline V gene, CDR1 is MGHRA and CDR2 is YSYEKL. V lost 2 bases to trimming and J lost 8 bases, with 10 bases between them. CDR3 coding DNA: TGCGCCAGCAGCCAAACTCGAGGGGACATTCAGTACTTC. This sequence encodes CASSQTRGDIQYF.

This clone occurred a few times. This chain links TRBV5-6 with TRBJ2-7, with 10 positions matching TRBD1. This CDR3 has 14 amino acids. Germline values: CDR1 SGHDT, CDR2 YYEEEE. The V and J ends lost 4 bases and 5 bases, in that order; junction bases with no gene match: 6. CDR3 sequence: CASSPGQGIDEQYF. The CDR3 bases are TGTGCCAGCAGCCCGGGACAGGGGATCGACGAGCAGTACTTC.

The V call is TRBV4-3, the J call TRBJ1-2; no definite D call. With 0 bases removed from V and 7 bases from J, the gap between germline ends came to 15 bases. CDR1 LGHNA and CDR2 YSLEER come from the germline V gene. CDR3 length: 15 residues. The CDR3 here is CASSQDPDPSGGYTF. CDR3 DNA: TGCGCCAGCAGCCAAGATCCGGACCCTAGCGGTGGCTACACCTTC.

The rearrangement uses TRBV7-9 and TRBJ2-3; the match to TRBD2 covers 9 bases. J gave up 0 bases and V 5 bases, and 3 bases lay outside the gene matches. This CDR3 has 15 amino acids. Germline V gene data show CDR1 as SEHNR and CDR2 as FQNEAQ (reference sequence). CDR3 in amino acids: CASSDSGGSTDTQYF. The CDR3 region has the DNA TGTGCCAGCAGCGACAGCGGGGGGAGCACAGATACGCAGTATTTT.

The J gene is TRBJ1-4, the V gene TRBV6-5; D is undetermined. Germline V lookup: CDR1 MNHEY, CDR2 SVGAGI. There are 16 residues in the CDR3. Trimming left V 0 bases short and J 4 bases short, with 12 bases between. The CDR3 coding sequence is TGTGCCAGCAGTTACTCGAGGGAAGCCCTTAATGAAAAACTGTTTTTT. Its protein is CASSYSREALNEKLFF.

The gene calls are TRBV5-6 and TRBJ2-7; D unclear. The germline V gene encodes CDR1 SGHDT and CDR2 YYEEEE. V lost 1 base and J lost 2, with 13 bases in between. There are 15 residues in the CDR3. The chain's CDR3 is CASSLMTTNPYEQYF. Here the CDR3 DNA reads TGTGCCAGCAGCTTGATGACAACCAACCCCTACGAGCAGTACTTC. The variable domain in full, with the rest retrieved from reference TRBV5-6 and TRBJ2-7, is DAGVTQSPTHLIKTRGQQVTLRCSPKSGHDTVSWYQQALGQGPQFIFQYYEEEERQRGNFPDRFSGHQFPNYSSELNVNALLLGDSALYLCASSLMTTNPYEQYFGPGTRLTVT.

The rearrangement uses TRBV5-4 and TRBJ2-5; D not certain. The CDR3 length is 13 residues. Germline V gives CDR1 SGHNT, CDR2 YYREEE (reference sequence). V lost 2 bases and J 2 bases, leaving 7 bases between the germline ends. The CDR3 reads CASSFRPQETQYF. CDR3 DNA: TGTGCCAGCAGCTTTCGGCCTCAAGAGACCCAGTACTTC.

J is TRBJ2-5 and V is TRBV7-6; D is unclear. CDR3 length equals 12 residues. The V end lost 0 bases, the J end lost 2 bases, and 1 base lay between the germline ends. The germline gives CDR1 SGHVS, CDR2 FNYEAQ. CDR3 sequence: CASSLAQETQYF. In DNA, the CDR3 is TGTGCCAGCAGCTTAGCTCAAGAGACCCAGTACTTC.

This clone is large by share. The chain uses TRBV18 and TRBJ1-1; no clear D. Trimming pared 0 bases from V and 8 bases from J, leaving 10 bases between. CDR1 and CDR2 from the germline V gene are KGHSH and LQKENI. The CDR3 consists of 13 residues. CDR3 sequence reads: CASSPPMLREAFF. The CDR3 region has the DNA TGTGCCAGCTCACCACCGATGCTTAGGGAAGCTTTCTTT.

The chain employs TRBV6-5 and TRBJ2-7, with 10 positions matching TRBD2. The CDR3 runs 16 residues. Germline CDR1 MNHEY, CDR2 SVGAGI. Losses at the gene ends were 0 bases for V and 4 bases for J; bases not matched to a gene: 6. The CDR3 nucleotides read TGTGCCAGCAGTTACTCGTCTAGCGGGGGTATGTACGAGCAGTACTTC. Translated: CASSYSSSGGMYEQYF.

This chain uses TRBV25-1 with TRBJ1-1; 11 positions match TRBD1. V shed 1 base, J shed 6 bases, and the junction held 7 bases outside the gene matches. Germline lookup yields CDR1 MGHDK and CDR2 SYGVNS. This CDR3 contains 16 residues. In nucleotides, the CDR3 is TGTGCCAGCAGTGAATCAAGAGGACAGGGGGCTTCTGAAGCTTTCTTT. Amino acid sequence: CASSESRGQGASEAFF.

This sequence joins TRBV7-9 and TRBJ2-1; 15 nucleotides line up with TRBD2. This CDR3 contains 17 residues. J gave up 8 bases and V 4 bases, and 9 bases lay outside the gene matches. The germline CDR1 and CDR2 sequences are SEHNR and FQNEAQ (reference sequence). The CDR3 nucleotides are TGTGCCAGCAGCTCCTGGACTAGCGGGAGGGCCCGCGATGAGCAGTTCTTC. It is translated as CASSSWTSGRARDEQFF.

The chain links TRBV5-4 to TRBJ2-5, with 10 nucleotides matching TRBD1. The ends lost 4 bases at V and 3 bases at J; junction bases unmatched: 6. Germline values: CDR1 SGHNT, CDR2 YYREEE (reference sequence). The CDR3 spans 15 residues. The CDR3 bases are TGTGCCAGCAGCCCTCGGACAGGGGGGAAAGAGACCCAGTACTTC. This gives the protein CASSPRTGGKETQYF.

V gene TRBV6-5 combines with J gene TRBJ1-4; no reliable D call. This CDR3 is 14 amino acids long. V gave up 0 bases and J gave up 8 bases, with 10 bases separating them. Germline V lookup: CDR1 MNHEY, CDR2 SVGAGI. CDR3 DNA sequence: TGTGCCAGCAGTTACTCCGGGGTCCGGGAAAAACTGTTTTTT. Residues: CASSYSGVREKLFF.

J is TRBJ2-1 and V is TRBV29-1; 10 bases are shared with TRBD2. The CDR3 runs to 14 residues. Germline loops: CDR1 SQVTM, CDR2 ANQGSEA. With V trimmed by 7 bases and J by 6 bases, 9 bases remained unmatched. CDR3 DNA: TGCAGCGCCGGGAGCGGGAGGGCCCCCAATGAGCAGTTCTTC. It translates to CSAGSGRAPNEQFF.